What follows describes a single T cell receptor beta chain. The authors' processing: Amplification from reference gene primers served as the basis for estimated nucleated cell counts. The protocol was immunoSEQ multiplex PCR, while the TCRdb copy is restricted to in-frame clones and leaves out a portion. The V and J calls and the clone size are those of that table, but D and trimming were determined from the DNA. The sample yields about 380,000 clones, about 90% seen once. These data are taken from a study of blood T cell repertoires in COVID-19. For the study at large: T cells, B-cell-depleted T cells, or PBMCs supplied cDNA or gDNA.

The CDR3 is made up of 16 amino acids. The germline CDR1 and CDR2 sequences are KGHDR and SFDVKD. The V end lost 3 bases, the J end lost 4 bases, and 15 bases lay between the germline ends. The source is a man between 35 and 55 years old with acute or convalescent COVID-19. This sequence joins TRBV24-1 and TRBJ1-3; the D gene is possibly TRBD1 (6 bases). The source material was peripheral blood. CDR3 coding DNA: TGTGCCACCAGTGATGGAACAGGGTTTGACGGAAACACCATATATTTT. It specifies CATSDGTGFDGNTIYF.